Detailed here is one T cell receptor (beta chain). What it recognizes is unknown. The data are from a study of PD-L1 blockade in urothelial cancer. About the study: Patients commenced atezolizumab around 2014, and it was given at 1,200 mg intravenously every 3 weeks. Blood yielded a median of about 150,000 T cells per sample. Findings and limits, study-wide: Pretreatment peripheral blood TCR clonality that fell below the median predicted better survival among the patients studied.

The germline V gene encodes CDR1 SGHTA and CDR2 FQGTGA. The CDR3 length is 13 residues. V was clipped by 2 bases and J by 4 bases, with 6 bases between them. Repertoires were generated with immunoSEQ multiplex PCR, while TCRdb's copy carries only in-frame clones and drops some. The sample holds tens of thousands of clones; approximately 72% are singletons and the top ten take approximately 4%. The sample's time point: pretreatment peripheral blood. The starting material was PBMCs, obtained around atezolizumab (anti-PD-L1) treatment. The chain is built from TRBV7-3 and TRBJ1-3; D is unresolved. The sequence was obtained from a man in his sixties or seventies with urothelial cancer. The CDR3 DNA reads as TGTGCCAGCAGCTTAGGCCCCGGAAACACCATATATTTT. The encoded protein is CASSLGPGNTIYF. The full variable domain, in which reference TRBV7-3 and TRBJ1-3 provide the parts outside the CDR3, is GAGVSQTPSNKVTEKGKYVELRCDPISGHTALYWYRQSLGQGPEFLIYFQGTGAADDSGLPNDRFFAVRPEGSVSTLKIQRTERGDSAVYLCASSLGPGNTIYFGEGSWLTVV.